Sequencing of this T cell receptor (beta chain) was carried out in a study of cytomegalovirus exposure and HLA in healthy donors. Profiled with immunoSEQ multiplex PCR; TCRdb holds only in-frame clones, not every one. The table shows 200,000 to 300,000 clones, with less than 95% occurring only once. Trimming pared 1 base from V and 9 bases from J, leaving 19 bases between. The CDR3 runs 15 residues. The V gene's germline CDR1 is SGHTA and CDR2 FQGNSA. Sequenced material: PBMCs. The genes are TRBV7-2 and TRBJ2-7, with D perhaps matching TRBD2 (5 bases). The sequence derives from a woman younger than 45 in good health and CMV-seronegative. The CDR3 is CASSLVAWTGSGQYF. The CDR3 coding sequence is TGTGCCAGCAGCTTAGTTGCCTGGACTGGTTCAGGGCAGTACTTC.